Listed here are 23 T cell receptor beta chains from one sample, sequenced in a study of blood T cells in healthy people across ages. PCR was performed a second time for about 7 to 11 cycles using a sample-barcoded 5' primer and a J-beta primer mix. TCRdb recomputed calls from the 5' RACE reads with MiXCR, one row per CDR3 protein. The data contain 1.5 million to 1.9 million distinct CDR3 sequences, under 55% of them singletons. Sequencing was performed on blood. The receptors originated from a woman younger than 30 in good health.

The chain recombines TRBV27 with TRBJ2-1; 8 nucleotides agree with TRBD2. CDR1 is MNHEY and CDR2 is SMNVEV in the germline V gene (reference sequence). V shed 5 bases, J shed 1 base, and the junction held 4 bases outside the gene matches. The CDR3 is 15 residues long. The DNA for the CDR3 is TGTGCCAGCAGTACCGGGGGGGCGTCCTACAATGAGCAGTTCTTC. Translating gives CASSTGGASYNEQFF.

The chain recombines TRBV4-3 with TRBJ2-1; 8 bases are shared with TRBD2. The assigned J gene may be wrong: the sequence end matches TRBJ2-7 better. The CDR3 runs to 19 residues. Germline V gene lookup returns CDR1 LGHNA and CDR2 YSLEER. The DNA of the CDR3 is TGCGCCAGCAGCCAAGAGTTTTCCGCCAGCGGGAGTTCCTACAATGAGCAGTACTTC. As protein: CASSQEFSASGSSYNEQYF.

The chain joins TRBV27 to TRBJ2-1, with TRBD1 matching over 9 bases. Per germline, CDR1 MNHEY and CDR2 SMNVEV (reference sequence). With 4 bases clipped from V and 8 bases from J, the junction kept 9 bases outside the gene matches. The CDR3 sequence is 15 residues long. CDR3 protein: CASSSPGQGKDEQFF. CDR3 bases: TGTGCCAGCAGTTCACCGGGACAGGGAAAGGATGAGCAGTTCTTC.

The V and J genes are TRBV7-3 and TRBJ2-5; 12 bases map to TRBD2. The length of the CDR3 is 16 residues. Germline assignment: CDR1 SGHTA and CDR2 FQGTGA. J gave up 11 bases and V 5 bases, and 15 bases lay outside the gene matches. In nucleotides, the CDR3 is TGTGCCAGCAGCCCCCTAGCGGGAGGGCTGCTTAATGAGCAGTACTTC. This translates into CASSPLAGGLLNEQYF. Filled out from reference TRBV7-3 and TRBJ2-5, the complete variable domain reads GAGVSQTPSNKVTEKGKYVELRCDPISGHTALYWYRQSLGQGPEFLIYFQGTGAADDSGLPNDRFFAVRPEGSVSTLKIQRTERGDSAVYLCASSPLAGGLLNEQYFGPGTRLLVL.

This clonotype was seen more than once but under ten times. The chain has TRBV20-1 and TRBJ1-1, with D unclear. The CDR3 has 13 amino acids. V gave up 6 bases and J gave up 3 bases, with 14 bases separating them. Germline CDR1 and CDR2: DFQATT and SNEGSKA (reference sequence). In DNA, the CDR3 is TGCAGTGCCCAGTCGGGGTCCTACACTGAAGCTTTCTTT. As protein: CSAQSGSYTEAFF.

There are a few counts of this clonotype. This sequence joins TRBV7-9 and TRBJ2-1, with 7 bases that match TRBD2. The CDR3 length is 15 residues. CDR1 and CDR2 (germline): SEHNR, FQNEAQ (reference sequence). The ends lost 2 bases at V and 6 bases at J; junction bases unmatched: 7. CDR3: CASSLILAATNEQFF. The CDR3 coding sequence is TGTGCCAGCAGCTTAATCCTAGCGGCTACCAATGAGCAGTTCTTC.

This clonotype came up a few times. The genes are TRBV27 and TRBJ2-7, with 10 bases lining up with TRBD2. CDR1 is MNHEY and CDR2 is SMNVEV in the germline V gene (reference sequence). The CDR3 spans 17 residues. V lost 5 bases, J lost 0 bases, and 10 bases stayed unmatched. CDR3 amino acids: CASSTWTSGASSYEQYF. As DNA, the CDR3 is TGTGCCAGCAGTACTTGGACTAGCGGTGCAAGCTCCTACGAGCAGTACTTC.

This clonotype was counted a few times. Since a much larger clone is just one base distant, this may be a read error. This chain uses TRBV24-1 with TRBJ2-3, with 10 bases identical to TRBD1. Germline CDR1 reads KGHDR; CDR2 reads SFDVKD. This CDR3 spans 16 amino acids. V was pared by 5 bases and J by 5 bases, with 9 bases of the junction left unmatched. The CDR3 reads CATSVTGTGAQDTQYF. Written as DNA, the CDR3 is TGTGCCACCAGTGTTACAGGGACAGGGGCACAAGATACGCAGTATTTT.

The rearrangement uses TRBV20-1 and TRBJ2-1, with 15 bases identical to TRBD2. The CDR3 covers 14 residues. Germline CDR1 is DFQATT and CDR2 is SNEGSKA (reference sequence). V lost 5 bases, J lost 8 bases, and 4 bases stayed unmatched. CDR3 DNA sequence: TGCAGTGCTCGGACTAGCGGGAGGGCGTATGAGCAGTTCTTC. Amino acid sequence: CSARTSGRAYEQFF.

Only one count was recorded for this clonotype. Compared with germline, one end of the junction differs, possibly owing to a read error. The gene calls are TRBV15 and TRBJ2-3, with D perhaps matching TRBD2 (6 bases). The germline V gene encodes CDR1 LNHNV and CDR2 YYDKDF (reference sequence). The CDR3 has 17 amino acids. CDR3 coding DNA: TGTACCACCAGCAGAGATATCGGGAGACCCTCGACAGATACGCAGTATTTT. Amino acid sequence: CTTSRDIGRPSTDTQYF.

The chain has TRBV11-2 and TRBJ1-2; 8 bases map to TRBD1. V was pared by 5 bases and J by 5 bases, with 13 bases of the junction left unmatched. Germline V gives CDR1 SGHAT, CDR2 FQNNGV. The CDR3 runs 16 residues. CDR3 DNA: TGTGCCAGCAGCCCCTGGGACAGGCAATCAGGGTATGGCTACACCTTC. This translates into CASSPWDRQSGYGYTF.

This rearrangement joins TRBV29-1 to TRBJ1-5; D is uncertain. The V gene lost 8 bases and the J gene lost 0 bases, with 14 bases spanning the gap. This CDR3 has 14 amino acids. From germline, CDR1 is SQVTM and CDR2 ANQGSEA. CDR3 sequence reads: CSIATDYSNQPQHF. CDR3 sequence (DNA): TGCAGCATAGCGACGGATTATAGCAATCAGCCCCAGCATTTT.

The DNA of the CDR3 is TGTGCCAGCAGCCAAGGTGGCACAGCTAACTATGGCTACACCTTC. Translating gives CASSQGGTANYGYTF. The chain couples TRBV3-1 to TRBJ1-2; no reliable D call. V gave up 1 base and J gave up 0 bases, with 9 bases separating them. Germline-derived CDR1 and CDR2 are LGHDT and YNNKEL (reference sequence). The CDR3 is 15 amino acids.

The chain carries TRBV7-2 and TRBJ1-2, with no clear D. Germline V gene data show CDR1 as SGHTA and CDR2 as FQGNSA. The CDR3 runs 12 residues. V dropped 0 bases and J dropped 6 bases, with 5 bases sitting between them. CDR3 bases: TGTGCCAGCAGCTTAGCTACCCATGGCTACACCTTC. Translation: CASSLATHGYTF.

The V call is TRBV28, the J call TRBJ1-1, with 8 bases matching TRBD1. The trim removed 4 bases at V and 3 bases at J, leaving 19 bases unmatched. CDR1 and CDR2 from the germline V gene are MDHEN and SYDVKM. The CDR3 loop spans 19 amino acids. CDR3 in amino acids: CASSSYPGGFVGKDTEAFF. The CDR3, as DNA: TGTGCCAGCAGTTCCTATCCAGGGGGCTTTGTTGGTAAGGACACTGAAGCTTTCTTT.

This chain joins TRBV20-1 and TRBJ2-5, with D unresolved. Between the trimmed V and J ends, which lost 7 bases and 11 bases, there was a span of 23 bases. Looked up from germline, CDR1 is DFQATT and CDR2 is SNEGSKA (reference sequence). This CDR3 comprises 13 residues. Here the CDR3 reads CSVLNPGPNEQYF. CDR3 sequence (DNA): TGCAGTGTCCTTAACCCCGGCCCCAATGAGCAGTACTTC.

This clonotype turned up a few times. The chain joins TRBV7-2 to TRBJ1-3; 10 nucleotides align to TRBD1. V gave up 5 bases and J gave up 3 bases; unmatched junction bases: 7. Germline-derived CDR1 and CDR2 are SGHTA and FQGNSA. The CDR3 totals 16 residues. The CDR3 loop reads CASSRPGTGVGNTIYF. The CDR3 bases are TGTGCCAGCAGCCGGCCAGGGACAGGGGTTGGAAACACCATATATTTT.

This chain joins TRBV5-1 and TRBJ1-2, with a weak D call TRBD1 (5 bases). Germline V gives CDR1 SGHRS, CDR2 YFSETQ. The CDR3 is 12 residues long. V lost 1 base and J lost 8, with 9 bases in between. This CDR3 is CASSLQQGGYTF. The CDR3 DNA reads TGCGCCAGCAGCTTGCAGCAGGGAGGCTACACCTTC.

The DNA for the CDR3 is TGTGCCAGCAGCTCCGCGAGATCCTATAATTCACCCCTCCACTTT. It is translated as CASSSARSYNSPLHF. The chain recombines TRBV9 with TRBJ1-6; D not certain. CDR1 and CDR2 from the germline V gene are SGDLS and YYNGEE. CDR3 length equals 15 residues. Trimming removed 4 bases at V and 1 base at J, with 9 bases between.

There are many counts of this clonotype. Sequence at one end of the junction differs from germline and may be a read error. The chain is built from TRBV7-9 and TRBJ2-7, with D uncertain. Germline lookup yields CDR1 SEHNR and CDR2 FQNEAQ (reference sequence). This CDR3 has 12 residues. CDR3 nucleotides: TGTGCCAGCAGTTTAGGTACCCACGAGCAGTACTTC. Protein: CASSLGTHEQYF.

The rearrangement uses TRBV7-9 and TRBJ2-1; no clear D. With 7 bases removed from V and 10 bases from J, the gap between germline ends came to 26 bases. The CDR3 runs to 16 residues. Per germline, CDR1 SEHNR and CDR2 FQNEAQ (reference sequence). This CDR3 reads CASTAGIRVPRGEQFF. CDR3 DNA: TGTGCCAGCACCGCAGGTATCCGGGTTCCCAGAGGAGAGCAGTTCTTC.

This clonotype was seen just once. The chain employs TRBV7-2 and TRBJ2-6; 8 nucleotides match TRBD2. This CDR3 has 20 residues. After removal of 4 bases from V and 0 bases from J, the junction contained 14 bases not matched to a gene. Germline assignment: CDR1 SGHTA and CDR2 FQGNSA. CDR3 in DNA: TGTGCCAGCAGCTATGGGGTGGTGGTAGCGGGATTCTCTGGGGCCAACGTCCTGACTTTC. This codes for CASSYGVVVAGFSGANVLTF.

This clonotype was seen a handful of times. The chain combines TRBV4-2 with TRBJ2-2; the D is unclear. This CDR3 is 14 amino acids long. Germline V gene lookup returns CDR1 LGHNA and CDR2 YNFKEQ. Trimming cost V 1 base and J 4 bases, with 7 bases left between them. The CDR3 region has the DNA TGTGCCAGCAGCCAAGGGCGGTTCACCGGGGAGCTGTTTTTT. This gives the protein CASSQGRFTGELFF.